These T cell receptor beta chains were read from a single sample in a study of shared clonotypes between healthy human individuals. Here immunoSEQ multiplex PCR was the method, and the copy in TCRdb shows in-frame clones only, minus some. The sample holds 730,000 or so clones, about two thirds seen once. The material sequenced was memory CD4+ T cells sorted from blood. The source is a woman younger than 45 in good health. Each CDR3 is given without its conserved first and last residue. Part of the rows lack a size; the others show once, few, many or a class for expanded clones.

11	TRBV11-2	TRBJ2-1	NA	ASSLDLGDEQF
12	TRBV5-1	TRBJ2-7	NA	ASSLVPRDYEQY
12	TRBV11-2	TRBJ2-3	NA	ASSLMGSTDTQY
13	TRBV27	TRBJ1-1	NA	ASSSPFAYGAEAF
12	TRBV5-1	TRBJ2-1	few	ASSLALEGNEQF
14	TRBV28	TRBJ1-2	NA	ASSLGGPVVIYGYT
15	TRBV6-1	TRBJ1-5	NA	ASSGRRGTGGNQPQH
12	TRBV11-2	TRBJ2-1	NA	ASSFSQGAIEQF
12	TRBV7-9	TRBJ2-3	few	ASSLEEGIDTQY
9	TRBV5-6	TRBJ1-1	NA	ASSLDAEAF
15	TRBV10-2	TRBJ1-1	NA	ASSESGRKGGSTEAF
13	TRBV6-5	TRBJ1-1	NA	ASSYSSRVDTEAF
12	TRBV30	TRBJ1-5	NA	AWSEAANNQPQH
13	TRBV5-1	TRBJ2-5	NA	ASSQVGVIRETQY
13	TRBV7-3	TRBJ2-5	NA	ASGSEGLRGETQY
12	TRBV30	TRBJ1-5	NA	AWSGTVSNQPQH